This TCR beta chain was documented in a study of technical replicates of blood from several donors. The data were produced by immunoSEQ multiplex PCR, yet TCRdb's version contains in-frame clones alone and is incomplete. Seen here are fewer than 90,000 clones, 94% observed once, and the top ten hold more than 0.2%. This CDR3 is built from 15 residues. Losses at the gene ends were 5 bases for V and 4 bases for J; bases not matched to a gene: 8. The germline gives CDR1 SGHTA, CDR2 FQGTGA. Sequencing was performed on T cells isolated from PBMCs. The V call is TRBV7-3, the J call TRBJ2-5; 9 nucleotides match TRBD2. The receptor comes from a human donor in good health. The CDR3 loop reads CASSHGGGAIETQYF. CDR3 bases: TGTGCCAGCAGCCACGGCGGGGGGGCAATAGAGACCCAGTACTTC.